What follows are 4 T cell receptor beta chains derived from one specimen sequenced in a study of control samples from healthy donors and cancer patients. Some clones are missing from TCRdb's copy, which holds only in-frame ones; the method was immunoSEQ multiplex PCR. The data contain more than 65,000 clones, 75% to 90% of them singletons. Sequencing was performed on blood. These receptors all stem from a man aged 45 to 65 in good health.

The CDR3 protein is CATTTGTEETQYF. The CDR3 DNA sequence: TGTGCCACCACTACCGGGACAGAAGAGACCCAGTACTTC. The chain carries TRBV24-1 and TRBJ2-5; TRBD1 agrees at 7 bases. CDR3 length: 13 residues. The V gene's germline CDR1 is KGHDR and CDR2 SFDVKD. V was pared by 8 bases and J by 3 bases, with 5 bases of the junction left unmatched.

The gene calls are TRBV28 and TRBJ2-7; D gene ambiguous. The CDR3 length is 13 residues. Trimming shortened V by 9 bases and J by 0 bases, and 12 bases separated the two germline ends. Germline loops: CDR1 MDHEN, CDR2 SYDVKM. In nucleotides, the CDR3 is TGTGCCAGTAGACATCCCAGCTCCTACGAGCAGTACTTC. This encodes CASRHPSSYEQYF.

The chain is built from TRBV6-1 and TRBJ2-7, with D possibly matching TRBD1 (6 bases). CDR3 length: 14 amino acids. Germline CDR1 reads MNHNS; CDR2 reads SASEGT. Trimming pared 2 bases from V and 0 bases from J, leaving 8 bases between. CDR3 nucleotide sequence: TGTGCCAGCAGTGAAAGGGGGATCTCCTACGAGCAGTACTTC. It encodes CASSERGISYEQYF.

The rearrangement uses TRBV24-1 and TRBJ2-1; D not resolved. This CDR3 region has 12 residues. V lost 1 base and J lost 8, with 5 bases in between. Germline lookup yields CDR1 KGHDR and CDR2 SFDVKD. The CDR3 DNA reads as TGTGCCACCAGTGATTTTAGGGATGAGCAGTTCTTC. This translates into CATSDFRDEQFF.